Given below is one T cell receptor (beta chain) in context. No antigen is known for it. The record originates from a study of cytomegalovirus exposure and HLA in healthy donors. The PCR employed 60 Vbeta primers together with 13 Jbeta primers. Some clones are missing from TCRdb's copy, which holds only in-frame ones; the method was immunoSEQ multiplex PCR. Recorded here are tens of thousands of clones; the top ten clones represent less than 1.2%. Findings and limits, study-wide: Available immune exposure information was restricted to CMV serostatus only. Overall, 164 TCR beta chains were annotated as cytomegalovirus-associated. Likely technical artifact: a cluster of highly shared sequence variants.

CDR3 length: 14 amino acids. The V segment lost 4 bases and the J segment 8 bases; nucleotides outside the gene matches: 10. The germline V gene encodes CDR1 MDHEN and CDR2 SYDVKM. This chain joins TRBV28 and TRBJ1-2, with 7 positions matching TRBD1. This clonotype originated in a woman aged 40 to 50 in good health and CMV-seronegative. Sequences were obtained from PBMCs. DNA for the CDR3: TGTGCCAGCAGTTCGGACAGGCCCGGTCGAGGCTACACCTTC. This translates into CASSSDRPGRGYTF.